Each of the 15 T cell receptor beta chains below was sequenced from the same sample in a study of cytotoxic CD8 clonotypes in ibrutinib-treated CLL. Using immunoSEQ multiplex PCR, the repertoire was profiled, and TCRdb retains in-frame clones only, with some absent. This table holds approximately 97,000 clones, 70% to 80% found once. Sequencing used PBMCs, obtained after 24 months of ibrutinib treatment. The receptors come from a human donor with chronic lymphocytic leukemia.

The chain combines TRBV7-2 with TRBJ1-2; TRBD1 matches 7 bases. The trim removed 1 base at V and 4 bases at J, leaving 3 bases unmatched. The CDR3 totals 14 residues. Germline V gives CDR1 SGHTA, CDR2 FQGNSA. The CDR3 DNA follows: TGTGCCAGCAGCTTAGTAGGGGACAGCTATGGCTACACCTTC. Translating gives CASSLVGDSYGYTF.

This chain uses TRBV30 with TRBJ1-1; no reliable D call. The CDR3 loop spans 12 amino acids. The germline V gene encodes CDR1 GTSNPN and CDR2 SVGIG (reference sequence). V was shortened by 5 bases and J by 2 bases, with 9 bases between the two germline ends. CDR3 DNA: TGTGCCTGGTTTTTTAGAAACACTGAAGCTTTCTTT. Amino acid sequence: CAWFFRNTEAFF.

In its sample, this clone was seen a few times. The chain employs TRBV4-2 and TRBJ2-1, with D perhaps TRBD2 (6 bases). CDR1 is LGHNA, CDR2 YNFKEQ, per germline. Trimming cost V 0 bases and J 4 bases, with 13 bases left between them. This CDR3 spans 16 amino acids. This chain's CDR3 is CASSQEVWGDYNEQFF. In DNA, the CDR3 is TGTGCCAGCAGCCAAGAGGTGTGGGGGGATTACAATGAGCAGTTCTTC.

The V call is TRBV13, the J call TRBJ1-1; perhaps TRBD1 as D (6 bases). Germline V gene lookup returns CDR1 PRHDT and CDR2 FYEKMQ (reference sequence). This CDR3 is built from 16 residues. V dropped 5 bases and J dropped 0 bases, with 16 bases sitting between them. CDR3 in DNA: TGTGCCAGCAGCGTTAGACAGGTTCGGATGAACACTGAAGCTTTCTTT. Its protein product is CASSVRQVRMNTEAFF.

CDR3: CASSLDRNGDEQFF. CDR3 DNA sequence: TGTGCCAGCTCACTGGACAGGAACGGGGATGAGCAGTTCTTC. This chain connects TRBV18 to TRBJ2-1; 7 bases line up with TRBD1. From germline, CDR1 is KGHSH and CDR2 LQKENI. With 4 bases clipped from V and 8 bases from J, the junction kept 8 bases outside the gene matches. This CDR3 has 14 residues.

The rearrangement uses TRBV9 and TRBJ2-1; TRBD2 aligns across 10 bases. The ends lost 4 bases at V and 0 bases at J; junction bases unmatched: 10. Germline assignment: CDR1 SGDLS and CDR2 YYNGEE. The CDR3 has 18 residues. CDR3 in DNA: TGTGCCAGCAGCCCCCAAAGCGGGAGGGCCTTCTCCTACAATGAGCAGTTCTTC. Its translation is CASSPQSGRAFSYNEQFF.

This sequence joins TRBV28 and TRBJ2-7, with D hard to call. The length of the CDR3 is 14 residues. CDR1 and CDR2 (germline): MDHEN, SYDVKM. Trimming removed 4 bases at V and 0 bases at J, with 10 bases between. CDR3 coding DNA: TGTGCCAGCAGTTCTCGTCCCCCCTCCTACGAGCAGTACTTC. As protein: CASSSRPPSYEQYF. The full variable domain, rest sourced from reference TRBV28 and TRBJ2-7, is DVKVTQSSRYLVKRTGEKVFLECVQDMDHENMFWYRQDPGLGLRLIYFSYDVKMKEKGDIPEGYSVSREKKERFSLILESASTNQTSMYLCASSSRPPSYEQYFGPGTRLTVT.

The V call is TRBV5-4, the J call TRBJ2-7; D gene unclear. Between the trimmed V and J ends, which lost 1 base and 7 bases, there was a span of 12 bases. In germline, CDR1 is SGHNT, CDR2 YYREEE (reference sequence). The CDR3 covers 13 residues. CDR3 amino acids: CASSLFKGQEQYF. CDR3 bases: TGTGCCAGCAGCTTGTTTAAAGGGCAGGAGCAGTACTTC. The full variable domain, with the rest looked up from reference TRBV5-4 and TRBJ2-7, is ETGVTQSPTHLIKTRGQQVTLRCSSQSGHNTVSWYQQALGQGPQFIFQYYREEENGRGNFPPRFSGLQFPNYSSELNVNALELDDSALYLCASSLFKGQEQYFGPGTRLTVT.

The sample holds a few counts of this clone. V and J are TRBV18 and TRBJ2-2, with no clear D. This CDR3 is 15 amino acids long. Trimming took 3 bases from V and 1 from J, leaving 9 bases between them. CDR1 and CDR2 (germline): KGHSH, LQKENI. CDR3 sequence: CASSPAPRNTGELFF. The DNA for the CDR3 is TGTGCCAGCTCACCGGCACCGAGGAACACCGGGGAGCTGTTTTTT.

This chain uses TRBV2 with TRBJ1-1; D gene uncertain. CDR1 and CDR2 from the germline V gene are SNHLY and FYNNEI. The CDR3 is 12 amino acids. Trimming cost V 2 bases and J 5 bases, with 6 bases left between them. CDR3 residues: CASSETVTEAFF. The CDR3 DNA follows: TGTGCCAGCAGTGAAACGGTAACTGAAGCTTTCTTT.

The rearrangement joins TRBV7-8 to TRBJ1-2; D is unclear. V lost 6 bases to trimming and J lost 2 bases, with 13 bases between them. This CDR3 has 14 amino acids. Germline V gene lookup returns CDR1 SGHVS and CDR2 FQNEAQ. CDR3 region: CASSKAGTNYGYTF. DNA for the CDR3: TGTGCCAGCAGTAAGGCAGGAACGAACTATGGCTACACCTTC.

The V call is TRBV19, the J call TRBJ2-5; 10 nucleotides match TRBD2. CDR1 and CDR2 from the germline V gene are LNHDA and SQIVND (reference sequence). The CDR3 is 15 residues long. V shed 5 bases and J 1 base; nucleotides not matched to a gene: 4. DNA for the CDR3: TGTGCCAGTAGTCCTTGGACTAGCGGCCAAGAGACCCAGTACTTC. The encoded protein is CASSPWTSGQETQYF.

This clone was detected only a few times. Different DNA sequences within this sample yield the same CDR3. This chain connects TRBV19 to TRBJ1-5; no definite D call. This CDR3 region has 13 residues. Germline loops: CDR1 LNHDA, CDR2 SQIVND (reference sequence). The V gene lost 3 bases and the J gene lost 4 bases, with 7 bases spanning the gap. CDR3 DNA sequence: TGTGCCAGTAGTATGACATATAATCAGCCCCAGCATTTT. Translating gives CASSMTYNQPQHF. The variable domain in full, with the rest retrieved from reference TRBV19 and TRBJ1-5, is DGGITQSPKYLFRKEGQNVTLSCEQNLNHDAMYWYRQDPGQGLRLIYYSQIVNDFQKGDIAEGYSVSREKKESFPLTVTSAQKNPTAFYLCASSMTYNQPQHFGDGTRLSIL.

The V and J genes are TRBV28 and TRBJ1-1; no firm D call. Trimming shortened V by 7 bases and J by 1 base, and 13 bases separated the two germline ends. The CDR3 totals 14 residues. The germline gives CDR1 MDHEN, CDR2 SYDVKM. The CDR3 protein is CASTRYPGNTEAFF. Written as DNA, the CDR3 is TGTGCCAGCACTCGCTACCCGGGGAACACTGAAGCTTTCTTT.

This clone was seen once. V gene TRBV5-1 combines with J gene TRBJ1-4, with 9 bases aligning to TRBD1. V lost 5 bases and J lost 8; bases outside the gene matches: 10. Germline V gene sequence: CDR1 SGHRS, CDR2 YFSETQ. CDR3 length: 15 amino acids. The CDR3 loop reads CASRQSGQGNEKLFF. CDR3 in DNA: TGCGCCAGCAGGCAGTCGGGACAGGGAAACGAAAAACTGTTTTTT.